Included here is one T cell receptor (beta chain) sequence, with context. Different DNA sequences within this sample yield the same CDR3. The data were obtained in a study of control samples from healthy donors and cancer patients. There are 13 residues in the CDR3. Losses at the gene ends were 3 bases for V and 1 base for J; bases not matched to a gene: 0. The germline gives CDR1 KGHSH, CDR2 LQKENI. TCRdb's table, derived via immunoSEQ multiplex PCR, lists solely in-frame clones and lacks some. The sample lists approximately 90,000 clones; roughly 80% were seen once. The origin of this receptor is a man in his 70s with lung cancer. Sequenced input: PBMCs. The chain employs TRBV18 and TRBJ2-7; TRBD1 agrees at 7 bases. This chain's CDR3 is CASSPGQSYEQYF. The CDR3 DNA follows: TGTGCCAGCTCACCGGGACAGTCCTACGAGCAGTACTTC.